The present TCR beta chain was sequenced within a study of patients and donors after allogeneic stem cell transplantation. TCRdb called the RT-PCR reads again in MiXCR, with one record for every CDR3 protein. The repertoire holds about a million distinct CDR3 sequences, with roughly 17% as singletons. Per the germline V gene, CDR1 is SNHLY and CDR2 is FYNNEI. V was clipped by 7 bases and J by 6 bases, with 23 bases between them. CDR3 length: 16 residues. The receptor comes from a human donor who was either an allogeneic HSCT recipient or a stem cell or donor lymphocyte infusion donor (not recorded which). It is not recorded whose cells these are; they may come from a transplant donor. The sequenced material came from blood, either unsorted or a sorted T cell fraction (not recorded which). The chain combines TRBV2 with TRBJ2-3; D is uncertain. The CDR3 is CASINGRLLTGDTQYF. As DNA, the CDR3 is TGTGCCAGCATTAACGGTCGCCTTCTAACTGGGGATACGCAGTATTTT.